This T cell receptor beta chain was identified during a study of T cells after yellow fever vaccination. About the study: Where fractions had low cell numbers, libraries were prepared from them with the SMART-Seq v4 Ultra Low Input RNA kit.

This clonotype was seen ten or more times. Its antigen is not known. Findings of the study overall: Clonotypes shared by both compartments, CD4 and CD8, made up a small share.

V lost 0 bases, J lost 0 bases, and 10 bases lay in between. This CDR3 region has 16 residues. Per germline, CDR1 MNHEY and CDR2 SVGEGT. From the 5' RACE reads, TCRdb called clonotypes with MiXCR, one entry per CDR3 protein. In the table there are more than 200,000 distinct CDR3 sequences, approximately 3.8% of which are singletons. This chain joins TRBV6-2 or TRBV6-3 and TRBJ2-3; D remains ambiguous. Specimen: PBMCs, collected 15 days after the yellow fever booster vaccination. The receptor was derived from a man aged 18 to 30 who received the YFV17D yellow fever vaccine. The DNA for the CDR3 is TGTGCCAGCAGTTACTCAAAGGACGAGAGCACAGATACGCAGTATTTT. It specifies CASSYSKDESTDTQYF.